Listed here are 26 T cell receptor beta chains from one sample, sequenced in a study of shared clonotypes between healthy human individuals. Method: immunoSEQ multiplex PCR; TCRdb's copy keeps in-frame clones and lacks some. The sample includes about 2 million clones, 85% to 95% seen only once; the top ten take more than 0.1%. Sequencing used naive CD4+ T cells sorted from blood. The sample's subset: CD45RA+ positively selected. These receptors originate from a man younger than 35 in good health.

CDR3 sequence: CASSPPTGFTGELFF. CDR3 nucleotides: TGTGCCAGCTCACCACCCACCGGATTCACCGGGGAGCTGTTTTTT. This rearrangement joins TRBV18 to TRBJ2-2; the D is unclear. CDR1 is KGHSH, CDR2 LQKENI, per germline. The germline V and J ends were trimmed by 0 bases and 4 bases, with 9 bases remaining between them. The CDR3 totals 15 residues.

This chain links TRBV2 with TRBJ1-5, with a possible D match to TRBD1 (6 bases). Germline assignment: CDR1 SNHLY and CDR2 FYNNEI. CDR3 length: 14 residues. Trimming removed 6 bases at V and 5 bases at J, with 14 bases between. This chain's CDR3 is CASSPQGQDQPQHF. CDR3 sequence (DNA): TGTGCCAGCAGCCCTCAGGGGCAGGATCAGCCCCAGCATTTT.

V gene TRBV19 combines with J gene TRBJ1-2; D is ambiguous. CDR1 LNHDA and CDR2 SQIVND come from the germline V gene (reference sequence). There are 15 residues in the CDR3. Trimming shortened V by 3 bases and J by 2 bases, and 13 bases separated the two germline ends. CDR3 in amino acids: CASSIASSRNYGYTF. DNA of the CDR3: TGTGCCAGTAGTATCGCCAGCTCCCGAAACTATGGCTACACCTTC.

For the CDR3, the DNA is TGTGCCAGCTCACCACCAGAAACGGACAGGGTACGTGGCTACACCTTC. Protein: CASSPPETDRVRGYTF. The chain recombines TRBV18 with TRBJ1-2; 8 bases are a match to TRBD1. This CDR3 comprises 16 residues. Trimming took 0 bases from V and 7 from J; bases not matched to a gene: 10. From germline, CDR1 is KGHSH and CDR2 LQKENI.

V is TRBV27 and J is TRBJ2-2, with a possible D match to TRBD2 (7 bases). Germline V gene lookup returns CDR1 MNHEY and CDR2 SMNVEV (reference sequence). V lost 5 bases and J 3 bases, leaving 16 bases between the germline ends. The CDR3 consists of 16 residues. CDR3 in DNA: TGTGCCAGCAGTACATCCGGGGGGCTGCACACCGGGGAGCTGTTTTTT. Translated: CASSTSGGLHTGELFF.

The chain has TRBV5-4 and TRBJ2-7, with 8 bases that match TRBD1. This CDR3 has 14 amino acids. V shed 3 bases, J shed 4 bases, and the junction held 6 bases outside the gene matches. Germline CDR1 is SGHNT and CDR2 is YYREEE (reference sequence). CDR3 nucleotide sequence: TGTGCCAGCAGCTCTACGCAGGGGGCTTACGAGCAGTACTTC. Protein product: CASSSTQGAYEQYF.

This clone appeared once. The chain is built from TRBV27 and TRBJ1-5, with D maybe TRBD1 (6 bases). The germline V gene encodes CDR1 MNHEY and CDR2 SMNVEV (reference sequence). Deletions cut 7 bases from V and 4 bases from J, with 17 bases between. The CDR3 runs 15 residues. The CDR3 DNA reads TGTGCCAGCAATGCACAGGGTATCCCTAATCAGCCCCAGCATTTT. As protein: CASNAQGIPNQPQHF.

J is TRBJ1-5 and V is TRBV6-1; 7 nucleotides match TRBD1. This CDR3 spans 15 amino acids. Germline CDR1 MNHNS, CDR2 SASEGT. V gave up 5 bases and J gave up 3 bases; unmatched junction bases: 7. The CDR3 sequence is CASSSGGLYNQPQHF. CDR3 sequence (DNA): TGTGCCAGCAGTTCAGGGGGGCTCTACAATCAGCCCCAGCATTTT.

The chain joins TRBV7-9 to TRBJ2-2; D not resolved. In germline, CDR1 is SEHNR, CDR2 FQNEAQ (reference sequence). Between the trimmed V and J ends, which lost 8 bases and 6 bases, there was a span of 7 bases. The CDR3 extends over 11 amino acids. The CDR3 protein is CASDFAGELFF. In DNA, the CDR3 is TGTGCCAGCGATTTCGCCGGGGAGCTGTTTTTT.

In regard to this clone: This specimen includes other DNA sequences encoding the same CDR3. V usage is TRBV5-1 and J usage is TRBJ2-5; the match to TRBD1 covers 8 bases. The CDR3 contains 15 residues. Germline V gives CDR1 SGHRS, CDR2 YFSETQ. Germline trimming cut 0 bases from V and 5 bases from J; bases unmatched to any gene: 6. For the CDR3, the DNA is TGCGCCAGCAGCTTGGGACAGGGGAGCGGGGAGACCCAGTACTTC. Translation: CASSLGQGSGETQYF.

For the CDR3, the DNA is TGTGCCAGCAGCTTGGTGGAGGGCGACTATGGCTACACCTTC. It is translated as CASSLVEGDYGYTF. The chain uses TRBV5-5 and TRBJ1-2; no firm D call. The CDR3 spans 14 residues. V was clipped by 0 bases and J by 3 bases, with 9 bases between them. CDR1 SGHKS and CDR2 YYEKEE come from the germline V gene (reference sequence).

V and J are TRBV7-2 and TRBJ1-1; 8 bases align to TRBD1. CDR1 and CDR2 from the germline V gene are SGHTA and FQGNSA. V lost 1 base and J lost 3; bases outside the gene matches: 13. CDR3 length equals 18 residues. The CDR3, as DNA: TGTGCCAGCAGCTTAGGATACGGCAGGGGGCGCGTCTACACTGAAGCTTTCTTT. This sequence encodes CASSLGYGRGRVYTEAFF. Looking up the rest from reference TRBV7-2 and TRBJ1-1 gives the full variable domain: GAGVSQSPSNKVTEKGKDVELRCDPISGHTALYWYRQSLGQGLEFLIYFQGNSAPDKSGLPSDRFSAERTGGSVSTLTIQRTQQEDSAVYLCASSLGYGRGRVYTEAFFGQGTRLTVV.

This clone was recorded once. This chain connects TRBV7-9 to TRBJ1-4; 10 bases match TRBD1. The length of the CDR3 is 17 residues. J was trimmed by 4 bases and V by 5 bases; bases with no gene match: 10. Germline CDR1 reads SEHNR; CDR2 reads FQNEAQ (reference sequence). The CDR3 DNA is TGTGCCAGCAGCCAGACAGGGGGCGAATTTGGTAATGAAAAACTGTTTTTT. It encodes CASSQTGGEFGNEKLFF.

The CDR3 loop is CASSLLAGRKAATNEKLFF. Here the CDR3 DNA reads TGTGCCAGCAGCCTTCTCGCGGGCCGGAAGGCCGCAACTAATGAAAAACTGTTTTTT. The chain has TRBV7-3 and TRBJ1-4; D unresolved. Germline V lookup: CDR1 SGHTA, CDR2 FQGTGA. The CDR3 is made up of 19 amino acids. Trimming pared 5 bases from V and 0 bases from J, leaving 22 bases between.

About this clone: The sample has other DNA sequences that encode this CDR3 too. CDR3 amino acids: CASSPQGTEAFF. CDR3 nucleotides: TGTGCCAGCTCACCACAGGGCACTGAAGCTTTCTTT. V and J are TRBV18 and TRBJ1-1; D remains unclear. V was trimmed by 1 base and J by 4 bases, leaving 4 bases between them. Germline CDR1 reads KGHSH; CDR2 reads LQKENI. This CDR3 spans 12 amino acids.

The chain links TRBV7-9 to TRBJ2-3; weak D call: TRBD2 (6 bases). Germline V gene lookup returns CDR1 SEHNR and CDR2 FQNEAQ (reference sequence). The CDR3 contains 14 residues. With 2 bases removed from V and 6 bases from J, the gap between germline ends came to 12 bases. CDR3 sequence: CASSLSGGVDTQYF. The CDR3 nucleotides are TGTGCCAGCAGCTTATCAGGAGGGGTGGATACGCAGTATTTT.

The genes are TRBV27 and TRBJ2-3, with D uncertain. Trimming took off 5 bases at V and 0 bases at J, with 18 bases between the two ends. The germline V gene encodes CDR1 MNHEY and CDR2 SMNVEV (reference sequence). The CDR3 covers 17 residues. This CDR3 reads CASSTSFVGVSTDTQYF. The CDR3 DNA is TGTGCCAGCAGTACATCCTTTGTTGGGGTTAGCACAGATACGCAGTATTTT.

V and J are TRBV30 and TRBJ1-1, with 10 nucleotides matching TRBD1. CDR1 and CDR2 (germline): GTSNPN, SVGIG (reference sequence). Unmatched junction bases numbered 3, after V lost 0 bases and J lost 8 bases. CDR3 size: 13 residues. The CDR3 reads CAWSVQGQGEAFF. In DNA form, the CDR3 reads TGTGCCTGGAGTGTACAGGGACAGGGGGAAGCTTTCTTT.

The gene calls are TRBV2 and TRBJ1-1, with D possibly matching TRBD1 (6 bases). The germline gives CDR1 SNHLY, CDR2 FYNNEI. The CDR3 totals 14 residues. Trimming removed 8 bases from V and 2 bases from J, with 15 bases in between. CDR3 coding DNA: TGTGCCAGCGGATCCAGGGGAGTAAACACTGAAGCTTTCTTT. Translated: CASGSRGVNTEAFF.

The rearrangement uses TRBV10-2 and TRBJ1-6; no clear D. Germline CDR1 WSHSY, CDR2 SAAADI. The CDR3 is 13 residues long. The V end lost 0 bases, the J end lost 9 bases, and 6 bases lay between the germline ends. CDR3 protein: CASSESRVSPLHF. CDR3 bases: TGCGCCAGCAGTGAGTCGAGGGTTTCACCCCTCCACTTT.

The chain links TRBV6-5 to TRBJ1-2; D ambiguous. Germline V CDR1 and CDR2: MNHEY, SVGAGI. The CDR3 totals 14 residues. Trimming cost V 2 bases and J 4 bases, with 11 bases left between them. The CDR3 DNA is TGTGCCAGCAGTTACGGTAAGCGCCCCTATGGCTACACCTTC. Translation: CASSYGKRPYGYTF.

This clone appeared a single time. V and J are TRBV29-1 and TRBJ2-2; D gene ambiguous. CDR1 and CDR2 (germline): SQVTM, ANQGSEA. V shed 4 bases and J shed 0 bases, with 6 bases lying between them. This CDR3 comprises 13 residues. In DNA, the CDR3 is TGCAGCGTTGCATTTCCGAACACCGGGGAGCTGTTTTTT. Translating it yields CSVAFPNTGELFF.

The chain carries TRBV18 and TRBJ2-3; D perhaps matches TRBD2 (7 bases). This CDR3 comprises 17 residues. The V gene lost 0 bases and the J gene lost 2 bases, with 15 bases spanning the gap. From germline, CDR1 is KGHSH and CDR2 LQKENI. Here the CDR3 reads CASSPPGGALNTDTQYF. DNA for the CDR3: TGTGCCAGCTCACCACCAGGGGGGGCTTTGAACACAGATACGCAGTATTTT.

The chain has TRBV11-1 and TRBJ2-3, with no clear D. Germline CDR1 is SGHAT and CDR2 is FQDESV (reference sequence). The CDR3 has 13 residues. Trimming cost V 3 bases and J 1 base, with 5 bases left between them. The CDR3 nucleotides read TGTGCCAGCAGCTTCCCGGGCACAGATACGCAGTATTTT. This codes for CASSFPGTDTQYF.

V gene TRBV7-9 combines with J gene TRBJ2-3; TRBD2 agrees at 8 bases. The ends lost 6 bases at V and 2 bases at J; junction bases unmatched: 7. Germline V gene sequence: CDR1 SEHNR, CDR2 FQNEAQ (reference sequence). The CDR3 spans 15 residues. Here the CDR3 reads CASSILGLATDTQYF. The CDR3 nucleotides read TGTGCCAGCAGTATTTTAGGACTAGCCACAGATACGCAGTATTTT.

The rearrangement uses TRBV6-5 and TRBJ2-5; 14 bases line up with TRBD2. Unmatched junction bases numbered 1, after V lost 4 bases and J lost 0 bases. Germline lookup yields CDR1 MNHEY and CDR2 SVGAGI. This CDR3 has 16 amino acids. The CDR3 loop reads CASSWGLAGDQETQYF. The CDR3 nucleotides read TGTGCCAGCAGTTGGGGACTAGCGGGGGACCAAGAGACCCAGTACTTC.